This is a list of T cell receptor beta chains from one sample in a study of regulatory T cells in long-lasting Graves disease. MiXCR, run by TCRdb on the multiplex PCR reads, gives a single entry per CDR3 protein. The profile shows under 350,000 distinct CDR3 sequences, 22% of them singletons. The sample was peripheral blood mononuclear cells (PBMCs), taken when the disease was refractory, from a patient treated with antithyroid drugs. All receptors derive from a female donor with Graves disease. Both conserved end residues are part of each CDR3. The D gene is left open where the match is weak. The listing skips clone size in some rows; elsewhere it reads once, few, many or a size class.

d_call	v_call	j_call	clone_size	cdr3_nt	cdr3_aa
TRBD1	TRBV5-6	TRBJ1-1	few	TGTGCCAGCAGCTTGCTGACAGGGGAGAACACTGAAGCTTTCTTT	CASSLLTGENTEAFF
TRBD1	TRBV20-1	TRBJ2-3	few	TGCAGTGCTAGAGATCCAGGGGGAGAGACAGATACGCAGTATTTT	CSARDPGGETDTQYF
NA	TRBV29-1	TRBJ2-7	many	TGCAGCGTTGGGTCGACGCAGTACGAGCAGTACTTC	CSVGSTQYEQYF
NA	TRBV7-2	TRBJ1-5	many	TGTGCCAGCAGCTTAGCGCGGGGGCACAATCAGCCCCAGCATTTT	CASSLARGHNQPQHF
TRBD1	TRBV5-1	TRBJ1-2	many	TGCGCCAGCAGCTTAACCGGGACAGGAACTAACTATGGCTACACCTTC	CASSLTGTGTNYGYTF
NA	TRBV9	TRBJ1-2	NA	TGTGCCAGCAGCAAACAGGGAGACTATGGCTACACCTTC	CASSKQGDYGYTF
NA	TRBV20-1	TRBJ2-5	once	TGCAGTGCCAGGGCGGTGGGGTACCAAGAGACCCAGTACTTC	CSARAVGYQETQYF
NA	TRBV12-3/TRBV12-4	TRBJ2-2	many	TGTGCCTTAATGGATACGAACACCGGGGAGCTGTTTTTT	CALMDTNTGELFF
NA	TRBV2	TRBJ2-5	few	TGTGCCAGCAGAACCGACAGTAGGGAGACCCAGTACTTC	CASRTDSRETQYF
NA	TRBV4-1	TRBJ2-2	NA	TGCGCCAGCAGCCAAGAGGCTGAGGGAAGGAACGGGGAGCTGTTTTTT	CASSQEAEGRNGELFF
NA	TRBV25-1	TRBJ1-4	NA	TGTGCCAGCAGTGAATTAGGCAATGAGAAACTGTTTTTT	CASSELGNEKLFF
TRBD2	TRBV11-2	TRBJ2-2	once	TGTGCCAGCAGCCCTACTGGCGGGAGCCCCGCCGGGGAGCTGTTTTTT	CASSPTGGSPAGELFF
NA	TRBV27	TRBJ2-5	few	TGTGCCAGCAGTTTAGGGGGCTTCCAAGAGACCCAGTACTTC	CASSLGGFQETQYF
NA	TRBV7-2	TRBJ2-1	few	TGTGCCAGCAGCTTAGGCGGTCTCTCCCACAATGAGCAGTTCTTC	CASSLGGLSHNEQFF
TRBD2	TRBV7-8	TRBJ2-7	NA	TGTGCCAGCAGCTTAGCCGTTAGCGGGTGCGAGCAGTACTTC	CASSLAVSGCEQYF
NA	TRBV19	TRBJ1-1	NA	TGTGCCAGTAGTCTCCGGCAGATGACTGAAGCTTTCTTT	CASSLRQMTEAFF
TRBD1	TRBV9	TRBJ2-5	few	TGTGCCAGCAGCGTAGGGAGGGGACAGGCCCCCCAAGAGACCCAGTACTTC	CASSVGRGQAPQETQYF
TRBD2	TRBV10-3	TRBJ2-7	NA	TGTGCCATCAGTGAGCTTAGCGGGAGCTGGAACGAGCAGTACTTC	CAISELSGSWNEQYF
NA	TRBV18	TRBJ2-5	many	TGTGCCAGCTCACCCCCTTTGACAGCACCCTTCATTGAGACCCAGTACTTC	CASSPPLTAPFIETQYF
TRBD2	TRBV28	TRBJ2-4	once	TGTGCCAGCAGCCCTAGCGGGAGGGCTGCCGCGGCCAAAAACATTCAGTACTTC	CASSPSGRAAAAKNIQYF
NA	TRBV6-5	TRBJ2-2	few	TGTGCCAGCAGTTTTCAGGGTAACACCGGGGAGCTGTTTTTT	CASSFQGNTGELFF
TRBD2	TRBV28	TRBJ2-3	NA	TGTGCCAGCAGTTCGTTTATTAGCGGGACCCTTCGCCATTCAAGAGATACGCAGTATTTT	CASSSFISGTLRHSRDTQYF